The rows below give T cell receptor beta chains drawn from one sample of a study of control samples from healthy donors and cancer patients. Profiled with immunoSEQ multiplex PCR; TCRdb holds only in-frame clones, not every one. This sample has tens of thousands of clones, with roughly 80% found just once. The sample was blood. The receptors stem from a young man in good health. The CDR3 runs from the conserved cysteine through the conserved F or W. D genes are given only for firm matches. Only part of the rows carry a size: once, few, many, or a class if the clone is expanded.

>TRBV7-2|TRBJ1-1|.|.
CASSLDGVDTEAFF
TGTGCCAGCAGCTTAGACGGGGTGGACACTGAAGCTTTCTTT
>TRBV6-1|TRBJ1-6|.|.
CASSDQGSSPLHF
TGTGCCAGCAGTGACCAGGGGAGTTCACCCCTCCACTTT
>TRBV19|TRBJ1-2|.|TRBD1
CASSTAGTVYGYTF
TGTGCCAGTAGTACCGCCGGGACAGTTTATGGCTACACCTTC
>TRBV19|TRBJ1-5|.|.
CASSPDYRPLYQPQHF
TGTGCCAGTAGTCCTGATTACCGGCCACTTTATCAGCCCCAGCATTTT
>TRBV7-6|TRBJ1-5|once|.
CASSPEPGFNQPQHF
TGTGCCAGCAGCCCTGAACCGGGATTTAATCAGCCCCAGCATTTT
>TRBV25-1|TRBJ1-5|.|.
CASSERGDQPQHF
TGTGCCAGCAGTGAGAGGGGAGATCAGCCCCAGCATTTT
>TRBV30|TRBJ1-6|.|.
CAWSVKSIKDGTENSPLHF
TGTGCCTGGAGTGTAAAATCCATAAAAGACGGGACGGAGAATTCACCCCTCCACTTT
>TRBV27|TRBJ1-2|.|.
CASRSQGYGGYTF
TGTGCCAGCAGGTCCCAGGGGTACGGTGGCTACACCTTC
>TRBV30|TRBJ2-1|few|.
CAWGPDGSSYNEQFF
TGTGCCTGGGGTCCCGACGGTAGCTCCTACAATGAGCAGTTCTTC
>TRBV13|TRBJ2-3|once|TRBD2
CASSPRGGSTDTQYF
TGTGCCAGCAGCCCGAGGGGAGGGAGCACAGATACGCAGTATTTT
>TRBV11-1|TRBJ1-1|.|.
CASSSWEGGTEAFF
TGTGCCAGCAGCTCCTGGGAGGGAGGAACTGAAGCTTTCTTT
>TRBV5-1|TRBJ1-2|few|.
CASSLGTAANYGYTF
TGCGCCAGCAGCCTCGGGACGGCTGCTAACTATGGCTACACCTTC
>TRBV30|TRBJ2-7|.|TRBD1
CAWSQQGEEQYF
TGTGCCTGGAGTCAACAGGGGGAAGAGCAGTACTTC
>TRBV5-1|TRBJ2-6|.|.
CASSLPLSGANVLTF
TGCGCCAGCAGCTTGCCTCTCTCTGGGGCCAACGTCCTGACTTTC
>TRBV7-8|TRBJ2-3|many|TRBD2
CASSSLAGAADTQYF
TGTGCCAGCAGCTCCTTAGCGGGGGCCGCGGATACGCAGTATTTT
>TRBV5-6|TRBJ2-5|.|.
CASSSTASETQYF
TGTGCCAGCAGCTCGACTGCCTCCGAGACCCAGTACTTC